The 12 T cell receptor beta chains listed next were all sequenced from one sample in a study of radiotherapy plus CTLA-4 blockade in lung cancer. Generated by immunoSEQ multiplex PCR, the TCRdb table keeps only in-frame clones and is missing some. The top ten clones hold about 15% of a sample with 60,000 to 75,000 clones, around 76% of them seen once. The source material was peripheral blood, sampled from a patient treated with radiotherapy plus ipilimumab. These receptors all stem from a human donor with non-small cell lung cancer whose response to radiotherapy plus ipilimumab could not be evaluated. Some clones in this sample may be carry-over from other donors' samples.

The chain couples TRBV9 to TRBJ2-7, with D perhaps matching TRBD2 (6 bases). The CDR3 is made up of 15 amino acids. Germline CDR1 SGDLS, CDR2 YYNGEE. The ends were cut back, 5 bases at V and 1 base at J, with 16 bases in the middle. In nucleotides, the CDR3 is TGTGCCAGCAGTCATGGAGGGGCGAGGTCCTACGAGCAGTACTTC. It translates to CASSHGGARSYEQYF. The variable domain in full, completed from reference TRBV9 and TRBJ2-7, reads DSGVTQTPKHLITATGQRVTLRCSPRSGDLSVYWYQQSLDQGLQFLIQYYNGEERAKGNILERFSAQQFPDLHSELNLSSLELGDSALYFCASSHGGARSYEQYFGPGTRLTVT.

The chain uses TRBV29-1 and TRBJ1-1, with D possibly matching TRBD1 (5 bases). The CDR3 consists of 12 residues. With 3 bases removed from V and 6 bases from J, the gap between germline ends came to 11 bases. CDR1 is SQVTM, CDR2 ANQGSEA, per germline. The DNA for the CDR3 is TGCAGCGTTGACAGGGCTACCTCTGAAGCTTTCTTT. It translates to CSVDRATSEAFF.

This sequence joins TRBV11-2 and TRBJ1-1; no definite D call. The V gene's germline CDR1 is SGHAT and CDR2 FQNNGV. Deletions cut 5 bases from V and 1 base from J, with 14 bases between. This CDR3 region has 15 residues. The CDR3 nucleotides read TGTGCCAGCAGCACGCAGCCGGGAGGGAACACTGAAGCTTTCTTT. Its translation is CASSTQPGGNTEAFF.

V is TRBV6-5 and J is TRBJ2-7, with TRBD1 identical over 7 bases. The CDR3 contains 15 residues. The V gene end was trimmed by 6 bases and the J gene end by 3 bases; junction bases not matched to a gene: 11. From germline, CDR1 is MNHEY and CDR2 SVGAGI. The CDR3 loop is CASRNDRAGDYEQYF. The CDR3 DNA follows: TGTGCCAGCAGAAACGACAGGGCCGGAGACTACGAGCAGTACTTC.

This clone was observed a few times. The rearrangement uses TRBV19 and TRBJ1-5; D uncertain. The CDR3 extends over 12 amino acids. The V gene's germline CDR1 is LNHDA and CDR2 SQIVND (reference sequence). The V end lost 3 bases, the J end lost 3 bases, and 3 bases lay between the germline ends. The CDR3 loop is CASSINNQPQHF. Written as DNA, the CDR3 is TGTGCCAGTAGTATCAACAATCAGCCCCAGCATTTT.

This chain joins TRBV6-1 and TRBJ2-5; TRBD2 agrees at 15 bases. The length of the CDR3 is 15 residues. Germline CDR1 and CDR2: MNHNS and SASEGT. Trimming at V came to 5 bases and at J to 4 bases, leaving 2 bases not matched to a gene. CDR3 loop: CASSWGLAGGETQYF. CDR3 nucleotides: TGTGCCAGCAGTTGGGGACTAGCGGGGGGAGAGACCCAGTACTTC.

This clone has just a few counts. J is TRBJ2-2 and V is TRBV9; TRBD1 matches at 9 bases. CDR3 size: 15 residues. Germline CDR1 SGDLS, CDR2 YYNGEE. Trimming removed 7 bases from V and 5 bases from J; junction bases left unmatched: 9. The CDR3 protein is CASEKGQGVTGELFF. The CDR3 region has the DNA TGTGCCAGCGAGAAGGGACAGGGCGTGACCGGGGAGCTGTTTTTT.

The chain uses TRBV5-1 and TRBJ2-1, with TRBD2 matching over 9 bases. With V trimmed by 4 bases and J by 6 bases, 11 bases remained unmatched. The CDR3 has 16 amino acids. Germline-derived CDR1 and CDR2 are SGHRS and YFSETQ. CDR3 sequence: CASSPRGRGGSNEQFF. The CDR3 bases are TGCGCCAGCAGCCCCCGTGGGCGGGGGGGCAGCAATGAGCAGTTCTTC.

This chain joins TRBV5-4 and TRBJ2-5, with 7 nucleotides matching TRBD2. The junction had 13 bases not matched to a gene; V was cut back by 6 bases and J by 2 bases. The CDR3 runs 16 residues. The germline gives CDR1 SGHNT, CDR2 YYREEE (reference sequence). CDR3 in amino acids: CASTRGGTGGQETQYF. The CDR3 nucleotides read TGTGCCAGCACTAGAGGAGGGACGGGGGGTCAAGAGACCCAGTACTTC.

The genes are TRBV18 and TRBJ2-7; 8 nucleotides line up with TRBD1. V gave up 3 bases and J gave up 4 bases; unmatched junction bases: 8. Germline V lookup: CDR1 KGHSH, CDR2 LQKENI. CDR3 length equals 15 residues. The CDR3 is CASSPVATGDYEQYF. The CDR3 DNA follows: TGTGCCAGCTCACCGGTAGCGACAGGGGATTACGAGCAGTACTTC.

The V and J genes are TRBV6-5 and TRBJ1-2; D gene unclear. The CDR3 has 15 residues. V lost 0 bases and J lost 8, with 16 bases in between. Per the germline V gene, CDR1 is MNHEY and CDR2 is SVGAGI. The DNA for the CDR3 is TGTGCCAGCAGTTACTCGATTCGCAGGTCAATGGGCTACACCTTC. This sequence encodes CASSYSIRRSMGYTF.

The chain is built from TRBV9 and TRBJ2-5, with 10 bases that match TRBD2. Trimming cost V 1 base and J 2 bases; bases outside gene matches: 5. The CDR3 runs to 16 residues. Germline-derived CDR1 and CDR2 are SGDLS and YYNGEE. The chain's CDR3 is CASSVSSGGMQETQYF. As DNA, the CDR3 is TGTGCCAGCAGCGTATCTAGCGGGGGAATGCAAGAGACCCAGTACTTC.